Below, 6 T cell receptor beta chains from the same sample are listed, as sequenced in a study of blood T cell repertoires in COVID-19. Profiling relied on immunoSEQ multiplex PCR, and the TCRdb table lists in-frame clones only, not all of them. The table includes just under 65,000 clones, about 80% detected once. Sequencing input: peripheral blood. The receptors stem from a man aged 60 to 69 with COVID-19, enrolled during active disease.

This clone came up a few times. The chain uses TRBV6-4 and TRBJ2-3, with D tentatively TRBD2 (5 bases). In germline, CDR1 is MRHNA, CDR2 SNTAGT. The V gene lost 3 bases and the J gene lost 4 bases, with 11 bases spanning the gap. CDR3 length: 14 residues. CDR3 nucleotides: TGTGCCAGCAGTGAGTCTAGCCCCTCAGATACGCAGTATTTT. Its translation is CASSESSPSDTQYF.

This clone occurred once. The chain combines TRBV5-1 with TRBJ2-1; 8 bases fit TRBD2. V lost 7 bases to trimming and J lost 5 bases; unmatched junction nucleotides: 11. The CDR3 has 15 residues. CDR1 is SGHRS, CDR2 YFSETQ, per germline. Here the CDR3 reads CASWTTGGGNNEQFF. The CDR3 bases are TGCGCCAGCTGGACCACTGGCGGGGGGAACAATGAGCAGTTCTTC. The variable domain in full, completed from reference TRBV5-1 and TRBJ2-1, reads KAGVTQTPRYLIKTRGQQVTLSCSPISGHRSVSWYQQTPGQGLQFLFEYFSETQRNKGNFPGRFSGRQFSNSRSEMNVSTLELGDSALYLCASWTTGGGNNEQFFGPGTRLTVL.

This clone appeared once. CDR3 amino acids: CASSDQGARGKLFF. The CDR3 DNA reads TGCGCCAGCAGTGACCAGGGGGCGAGGGGAAAACTGTTTTTT. V and J are TRBV10-2 and TRBJ1-4, with TRBD1 matching over 8 bases. V was clipped by 3 bases and J by 10 bases; unmatched bases: 7. Germline V lookup: CDR1 WSHSY, CDR2 SAAADI. The CDR3 totals 14 residues.

The CDR3 DNA follows: TGCGCCAGCAGAGACAGGGGATGCACCGGGGAGCTGTTTTTT. Its protein product is CASRDRGCTGELFF. The rearrangement links TRBV23-1 to TRBJ2-2; 8 nucleotides align to TRBD1. TRBV23-1 is filed as an ORF, its function uncertain. The CDR3 spans 14 residues. With V trimmed by 6 bases and J by 4 bases, 4 bases remained unmatched.

V is TRBV6-5 and J is TRBJ1-4; possible D gene TRBD1, 5 bases. CDR1 MNHEY and CDR2 SVGAGI come from the germline V gene. Trimming stripped 8 bases from V and 7 bases from J, with 14 bases between. The CDR3 runs to 13 residues. The chain's CDR3 is CASGRGGFEKLFF. As DNA, the CDR3 is TGTGCCAGCGGAAGGGGAGGTTTTGAAAAACTGTTTTTT.

This clone showed up just a few times. The chain links TRBV6-5 to TRBJ1-6; no firm D call. The CDR3 is 11 residues long. The V and J ends lost 7 bases and 11 bases respectively, with 9 bases between them. Germline V gene data show CDR1 as MNHEY and CDR2 as SVGAGI. CDR3 in amino acids: CASTNGTPLHF. Here the CDR3 DNA reads TGTGCCAGCACCAACGGGACACCCCTCCACTTT.